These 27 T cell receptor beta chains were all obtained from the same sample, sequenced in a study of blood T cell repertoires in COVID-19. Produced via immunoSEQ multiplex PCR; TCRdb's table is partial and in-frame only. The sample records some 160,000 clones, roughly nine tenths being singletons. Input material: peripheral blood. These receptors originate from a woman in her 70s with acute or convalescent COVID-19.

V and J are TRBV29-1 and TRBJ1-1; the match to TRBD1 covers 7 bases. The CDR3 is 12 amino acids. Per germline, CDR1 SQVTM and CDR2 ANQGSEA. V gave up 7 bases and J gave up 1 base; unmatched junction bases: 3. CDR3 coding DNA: TGCAGCGCGGGACAGCAGAACACTGAAGCTTTCTTT. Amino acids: CSAGQQNTEAFF.

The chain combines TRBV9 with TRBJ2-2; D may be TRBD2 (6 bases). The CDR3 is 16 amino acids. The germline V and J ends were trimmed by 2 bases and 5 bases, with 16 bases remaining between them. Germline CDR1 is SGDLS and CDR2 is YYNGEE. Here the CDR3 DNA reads TGTGCCAGCAGCGTTACAGTTCACCGGGAGACCGGGGAGCTGTTTTTT. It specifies CASSVTVHRETGELFF.

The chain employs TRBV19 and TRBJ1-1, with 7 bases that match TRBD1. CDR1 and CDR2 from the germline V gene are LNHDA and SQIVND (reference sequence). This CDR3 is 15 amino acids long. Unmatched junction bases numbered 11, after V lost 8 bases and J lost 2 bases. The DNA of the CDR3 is TGTGCCAGTTCTAAAACCGGGACAGCCAACACTGAAGCTTTCTTT. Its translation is CASSKTGTANTEAFF.

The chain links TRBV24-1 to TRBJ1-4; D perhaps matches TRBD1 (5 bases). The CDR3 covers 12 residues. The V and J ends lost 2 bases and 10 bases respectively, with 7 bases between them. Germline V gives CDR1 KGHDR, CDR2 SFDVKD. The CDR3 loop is CATSDYGGKLFF. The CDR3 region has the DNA TGTGCCACCAGTGATTACGGGGGAAAACTGTTTTTT.

The CDR3 sequence is CASSPTGGGRPNTEAFF. The CDR3 bases are TGTGCCAGCAGCCCTACAGGGGGCGGACGCCCCAACACTGAAGCTTTCTTT. The chain is built from TRBV6-2 or TRBV6-3 and TRBJ1-1; TRBD1 matches at 9 bases. With 6 bases clipped from V and 2 bases from J, the junction kept 13 bases outside the gene matches. The CDR3 has 17 amino acids. In germline, CDR1 is MNHEY, CDR2 SVGEGT.

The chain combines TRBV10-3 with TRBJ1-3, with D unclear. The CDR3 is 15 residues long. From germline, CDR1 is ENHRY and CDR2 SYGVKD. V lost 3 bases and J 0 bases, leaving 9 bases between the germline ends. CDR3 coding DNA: TGTGCCATCAGTGACAGGCAGAGCTCTGGAAACACCATATATTTT. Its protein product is CAISDRQSSGNTIYF.

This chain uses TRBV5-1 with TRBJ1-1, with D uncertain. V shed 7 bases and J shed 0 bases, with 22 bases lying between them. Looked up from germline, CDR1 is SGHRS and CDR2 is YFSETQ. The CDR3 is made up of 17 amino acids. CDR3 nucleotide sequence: TGCGCCAGCGCAACATCGACCGGGGAACATATGAACACTGAAGCTTTCTTT. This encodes CASATSTGEHMNTEAFF.

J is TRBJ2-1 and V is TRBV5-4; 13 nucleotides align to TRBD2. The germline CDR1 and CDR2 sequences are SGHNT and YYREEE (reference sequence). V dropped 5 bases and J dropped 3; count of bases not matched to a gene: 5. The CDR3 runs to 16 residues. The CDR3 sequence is CASRPGTSGDYNEQFF. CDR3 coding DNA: TGTGCCAGCAGGCCCGGGACTAGCGGGGACTACAATGAGCAGTTCTTC.

The CDR3, as DNA: TGTGCCAGCAGCCTCATAAGAGGGACTGAAGCTTTCTTT. This gives the protein CASSLIRGTEAFF. The V call is TRBV9, the J call TRBJ1-1; D not resolved. V was shortened by 4 bases and J by 5 bases, with 12 bases between the two germline ends. CDR1 is SGDLS and CDR2 is YYNGEE in the germline V gene. The CDR3 totals 13 residues.

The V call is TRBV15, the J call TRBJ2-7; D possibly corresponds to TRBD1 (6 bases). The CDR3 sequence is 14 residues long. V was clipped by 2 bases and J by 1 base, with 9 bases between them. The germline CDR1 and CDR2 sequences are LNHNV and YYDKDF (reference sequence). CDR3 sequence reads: CATSRNRASYEQYF. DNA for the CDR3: TGTGCCACCAGCAGAAACAGGGCATCCTACGAGCAGTACTTC. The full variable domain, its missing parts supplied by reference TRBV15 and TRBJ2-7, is DAMVIQNPRYQVTQFGKPVTLSCSQTLNHNVMYWYQQKSSQAPKLLFHYYDKDFNNEADTPDNFQSRRPNTSFCFLDIRSPGLGDTAMYLCATSRNRASYEQYFGPGTRLTVT.

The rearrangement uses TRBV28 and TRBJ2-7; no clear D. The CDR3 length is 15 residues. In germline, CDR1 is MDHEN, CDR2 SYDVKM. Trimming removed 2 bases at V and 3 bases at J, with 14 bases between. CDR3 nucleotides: TGTGCCAGCAGTTTAGCTGGTTCTACGAGCTACGAGCAGTACTTC. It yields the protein CASSLAGSTSYEQYF.

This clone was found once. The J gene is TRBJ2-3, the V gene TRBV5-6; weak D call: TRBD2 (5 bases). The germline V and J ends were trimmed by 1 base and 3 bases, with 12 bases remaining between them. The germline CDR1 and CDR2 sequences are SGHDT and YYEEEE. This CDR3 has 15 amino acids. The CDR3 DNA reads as TGTGCCAGCAGCTTGCGACTATCTACGACAGATACGCAGTATTTT. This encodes CASSLRLSTTDTQYF.

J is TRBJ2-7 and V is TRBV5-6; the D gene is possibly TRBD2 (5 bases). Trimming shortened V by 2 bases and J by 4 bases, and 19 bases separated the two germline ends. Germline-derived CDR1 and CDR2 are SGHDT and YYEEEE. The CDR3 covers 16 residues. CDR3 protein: CASSFLEGRSGYEQYF. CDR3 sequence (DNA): TGTGCCAGCAGCTTTTTAGAGGGAAGGTCGGGGTACGAGCAGTACTTC. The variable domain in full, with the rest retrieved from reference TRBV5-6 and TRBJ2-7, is DAGVTQSPTHLIKTRGQQVTLRCSPKSGHDTVSWYQQALGQGPQFIFQYYEEEERQRGNFPDRFSGHQFPNYSSELNVNALLLGDSALYLCASSFLEGRSGYEQYFGPGTRLTVT.

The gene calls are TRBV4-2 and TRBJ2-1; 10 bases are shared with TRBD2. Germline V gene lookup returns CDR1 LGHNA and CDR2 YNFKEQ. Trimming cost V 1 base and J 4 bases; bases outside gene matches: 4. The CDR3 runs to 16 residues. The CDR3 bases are TGTGCCAGCAGCCAAGCGGAGCGGGAGGGATACAATGAGCAGTTCTTC. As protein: CASSQAEREGYNEQFF.

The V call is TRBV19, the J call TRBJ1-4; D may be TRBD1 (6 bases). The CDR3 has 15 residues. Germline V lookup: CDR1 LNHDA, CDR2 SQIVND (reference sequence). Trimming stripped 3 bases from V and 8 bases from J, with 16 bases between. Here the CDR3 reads CASSIRGEVREKLFF. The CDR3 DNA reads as TGTGCCAGTAGTATCAGGGGCGAAGTTCGAGAAAAACTGTTTTTT.

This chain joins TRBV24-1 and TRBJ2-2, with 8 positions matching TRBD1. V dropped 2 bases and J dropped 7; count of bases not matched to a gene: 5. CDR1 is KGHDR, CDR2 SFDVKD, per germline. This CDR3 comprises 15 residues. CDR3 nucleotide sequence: TGTGCCACCAGTGATTCACGGACAGGGATCGGGGAGCTGTTTTTT. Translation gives CATSDSRTGIGELFF.

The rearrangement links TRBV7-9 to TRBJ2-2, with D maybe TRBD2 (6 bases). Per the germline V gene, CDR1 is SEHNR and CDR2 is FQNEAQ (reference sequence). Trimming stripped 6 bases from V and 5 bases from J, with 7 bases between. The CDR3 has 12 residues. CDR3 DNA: TGTGCCAGCAGTCGGGGGACCGGGGAGCTGTTTTTT. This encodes CASSRGTGELFF.

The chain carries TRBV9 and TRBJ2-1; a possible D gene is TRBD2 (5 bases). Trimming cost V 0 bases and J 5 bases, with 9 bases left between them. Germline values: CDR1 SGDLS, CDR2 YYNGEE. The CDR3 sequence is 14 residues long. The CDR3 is CASSVEVANNEQFF. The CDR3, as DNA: TGTGCCAGCAGCGTAGAAGTAGCGAACAATGAGCAGTTCTTC.

CDR3 sequence: CASSDPGGGLNGYTF. CDR3 DNA sequence: TGTGCCAGCAGTGACCCGGGGGGGGGTTTGAATGGCTACACCTTC. This rearrangement joins TRBV25-1 to TRBJ1-2; D might be TRBD1 (5 bases). The germline V and J ends were trimmed by 3 bases and 6 bases, with 17 bases remaining between them. There are 15 residues in the CDR3. Germline assignment: CDR1 MGHDK and CDR2 SYGVNS.

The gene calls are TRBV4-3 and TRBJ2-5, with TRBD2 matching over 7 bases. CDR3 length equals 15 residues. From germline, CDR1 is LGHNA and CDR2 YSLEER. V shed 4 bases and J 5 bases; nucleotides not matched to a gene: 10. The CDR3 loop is CASSRGSGDGETQYF. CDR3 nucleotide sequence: TGCGCCAGCAGCCGCGGAAGCGGGGACGGGGAGACCCAGTACTTC.

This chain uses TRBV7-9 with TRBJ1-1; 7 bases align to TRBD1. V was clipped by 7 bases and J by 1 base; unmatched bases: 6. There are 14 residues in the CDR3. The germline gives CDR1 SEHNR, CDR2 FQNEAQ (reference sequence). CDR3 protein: CASTPGTANTEAFF. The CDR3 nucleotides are TGTGCCAGCACCCCCGGGACAGCGAACACTGAAGCTTTCTTT.

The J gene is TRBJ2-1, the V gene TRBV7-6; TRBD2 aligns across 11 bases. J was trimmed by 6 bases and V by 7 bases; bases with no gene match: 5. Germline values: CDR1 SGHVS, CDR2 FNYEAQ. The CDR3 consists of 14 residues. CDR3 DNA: TGTGCCAGCACCCGGACTAGCGGGTCCAATGAGCAGTTCTTC. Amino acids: CASTRTSGSNEQFF. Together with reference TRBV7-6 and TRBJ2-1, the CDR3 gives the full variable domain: GAGVSQSPRYKVTKRGQDVALRCDPISGHVSLYWYRQALGQGPEFLTYFNYEAQQDKSGLPNDRFSAERPEGSISTLTIQRTEQRDSAMYRCASTRTSGSNEQFFGPGTRLTVL.

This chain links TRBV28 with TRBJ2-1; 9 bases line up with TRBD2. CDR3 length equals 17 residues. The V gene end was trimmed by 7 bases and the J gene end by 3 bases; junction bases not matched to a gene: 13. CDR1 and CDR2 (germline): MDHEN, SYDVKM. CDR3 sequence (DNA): TGTGCCAGCATCTCCGGGCTAGCGGGATACCGCTACAATGAGCAGTTCTTC. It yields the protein CASISGLAGYRYNEQFF.

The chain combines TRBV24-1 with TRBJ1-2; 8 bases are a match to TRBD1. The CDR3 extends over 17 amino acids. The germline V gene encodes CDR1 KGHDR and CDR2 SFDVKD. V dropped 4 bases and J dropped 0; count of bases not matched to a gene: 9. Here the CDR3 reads CATSDTGQGASNYGYTF. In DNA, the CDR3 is TGTGCCACCAGTGACACCGGACAGGGTGCTTCTAACTATGGCTACACCTTC.

DNA for the CDR3: TGTGCCAGCAATGCAGGGATCAATCAGCCCCAGCATTTT. Protein product: CASNAGINQPQHF. This sequence joins TRBV2 and TRBJ1-5; D is perhaps TRBD1 (5 bases). CDR1 and CDR2 (germline): SNHLY, FYNNEI. This CDR3 contains 13 residues. Trimming removed 7 bases from V and 3 bases from J, with 10 bases in between.

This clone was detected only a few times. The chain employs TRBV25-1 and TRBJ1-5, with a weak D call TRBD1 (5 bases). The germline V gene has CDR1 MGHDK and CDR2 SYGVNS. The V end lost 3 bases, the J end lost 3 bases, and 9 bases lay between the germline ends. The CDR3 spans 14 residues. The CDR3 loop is CASSDYGANQPQHF. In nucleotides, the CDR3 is TGTGCCAGCAGTGATTATGGGGCCAATCAGCCCCAGCATTTT.

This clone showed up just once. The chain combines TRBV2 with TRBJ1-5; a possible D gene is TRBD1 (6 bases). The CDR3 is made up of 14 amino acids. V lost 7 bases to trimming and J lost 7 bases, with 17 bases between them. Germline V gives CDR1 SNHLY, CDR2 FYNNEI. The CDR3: CASTTYRVNQPQHF. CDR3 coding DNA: TGTGCCAGCACCACCTACAGGGTAAACCAGCCCCAGCATTTT.